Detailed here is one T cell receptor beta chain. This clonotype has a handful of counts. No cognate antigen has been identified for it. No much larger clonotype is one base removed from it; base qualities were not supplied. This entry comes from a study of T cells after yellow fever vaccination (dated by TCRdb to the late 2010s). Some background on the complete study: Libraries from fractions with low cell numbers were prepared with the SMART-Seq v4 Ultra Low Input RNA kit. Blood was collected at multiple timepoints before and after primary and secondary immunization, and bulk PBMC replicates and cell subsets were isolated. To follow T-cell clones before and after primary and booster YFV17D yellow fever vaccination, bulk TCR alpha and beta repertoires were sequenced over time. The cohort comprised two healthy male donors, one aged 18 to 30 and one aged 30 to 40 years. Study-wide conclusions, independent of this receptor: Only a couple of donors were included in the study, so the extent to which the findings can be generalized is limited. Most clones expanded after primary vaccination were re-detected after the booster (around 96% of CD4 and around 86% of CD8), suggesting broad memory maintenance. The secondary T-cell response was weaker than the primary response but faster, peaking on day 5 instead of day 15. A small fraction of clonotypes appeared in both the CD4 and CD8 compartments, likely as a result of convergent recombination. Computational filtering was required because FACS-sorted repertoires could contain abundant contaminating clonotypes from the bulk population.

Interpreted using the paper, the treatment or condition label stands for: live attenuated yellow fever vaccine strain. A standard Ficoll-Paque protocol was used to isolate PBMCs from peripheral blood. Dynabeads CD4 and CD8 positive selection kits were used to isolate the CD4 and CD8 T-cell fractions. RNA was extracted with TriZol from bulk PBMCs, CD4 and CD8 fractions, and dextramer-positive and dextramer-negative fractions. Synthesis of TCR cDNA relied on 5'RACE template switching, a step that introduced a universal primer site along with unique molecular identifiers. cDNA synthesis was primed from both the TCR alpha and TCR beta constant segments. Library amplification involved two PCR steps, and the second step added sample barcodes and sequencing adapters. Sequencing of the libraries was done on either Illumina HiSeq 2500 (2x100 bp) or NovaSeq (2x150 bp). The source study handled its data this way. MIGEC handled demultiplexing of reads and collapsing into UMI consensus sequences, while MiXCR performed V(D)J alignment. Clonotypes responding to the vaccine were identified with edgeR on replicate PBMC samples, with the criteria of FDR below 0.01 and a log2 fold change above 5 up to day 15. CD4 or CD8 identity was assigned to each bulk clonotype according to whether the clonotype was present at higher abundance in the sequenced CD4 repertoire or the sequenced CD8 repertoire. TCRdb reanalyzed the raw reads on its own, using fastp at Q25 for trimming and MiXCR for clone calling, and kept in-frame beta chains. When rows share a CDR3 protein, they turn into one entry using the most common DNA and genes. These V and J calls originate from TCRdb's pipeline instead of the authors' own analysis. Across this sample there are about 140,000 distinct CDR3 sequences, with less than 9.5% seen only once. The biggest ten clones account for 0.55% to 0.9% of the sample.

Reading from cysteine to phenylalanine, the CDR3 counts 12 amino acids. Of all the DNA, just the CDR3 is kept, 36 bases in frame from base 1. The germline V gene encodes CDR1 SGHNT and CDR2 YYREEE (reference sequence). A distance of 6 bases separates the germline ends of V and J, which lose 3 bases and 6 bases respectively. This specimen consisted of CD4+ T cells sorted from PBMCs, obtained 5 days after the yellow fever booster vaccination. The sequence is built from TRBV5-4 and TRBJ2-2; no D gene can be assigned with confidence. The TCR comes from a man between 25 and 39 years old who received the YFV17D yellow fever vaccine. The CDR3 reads CASSSDPGELFF. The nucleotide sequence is TGTGCCAGCAGCTCAGACCCCGGGGAGCTGTTTTTT.